The 14 T cell receptor beta chains listed next were all sequenced from one sample in a study of OX40 agonist ivuxolimab in advanced cancers. Here immunoSEQ multiplex PCR was the method, and the copy in TCRdb shows in-frame clones only, minus some. The sample lists under 45,000 clones; approximately 81% were seen once. The input for sequencing was CD4+ or CD8+ T cells sorted from blood, taken in a trial of the OX40 agonist ivuxolimab. These receptors were taken from an adult with an advanced solid tumor such as melanoma, head and neck, liver or kidney cancer.

V and J are TRBV29-1 and TRBJ2-6; D gene ambiguous. Trimming cost V 6 bases and J 0 bases, with 12 bases left between them. This CDR3 region has 15 residues. Germline CDR1 is SQVTM and CDR2 is ANQGSEA. The CDR3 is CSVPDVRSGANVLTF. The CDR3 region has the DNA TGCAGCGTCCCGGACGTACGCTCTGGGGCCAACGTCCTGACTTTC.

The rearrangement links TRBV21-1 to TRBJ2-7; the table names TRBD2, a call not compared with the DNA. TRBV21-1 is annotated as a pseudogene. The CDR3 length is 16 residues. CDR3 residues: CASSKGGVFPSYEQYF. In DNA form, the CDR3 reads TGTGCCAGCAGCAAAGGGGGGGTATTCCCATCCTACGAGCAGTACTTC.

This clone was detected once. This chain links TRBV19 with TRBJ2-5; D not resolved. The CDR3 contains 13 residues. The ends were cut back, 4 bases at V and 2 bases at J, with 8 bases in the middle. CDR1 LNHDA and CDR2 SQIVND come from the germline V gene (reference sequence). The CDR3 DNA is TGTGCCAGTAGTACTGACGGGCAAGAGACCCAGTACTTC. This sequence encodes CASSTDGQETQYF.

The chain is built from TRBV7-9 and TRBJ2-2; perhaps D is TRBD1 or TRBD2 (5 bases each). Trimming pared 7 bases from V and 5 bases from J, leaving 23 bases between. Looked up from germline, CDR1 is SEHNR and CDR2 is FQNEAQ (reference sequence). The CDR3 is 17 amino acids. The CDR3: CASTFPPGPKGTGELFF. CDR3 in DNA: TGTGCCAGCACCTTCCCGCCGGGGCCCAAAGGGACCGGGGAGCTGTTTTTT.

The chain joins TRBV2 to TRBJ2-1; the D gene is possibly TRBD1 (6 bases). Between the trimmed V and J ends, which lost 1 base and 0 bases, there was a span of 10 bases. CDR1 and CDR2 from the germline V gene are SNHLY and FYNNEI. This CDR3 comprises 16 residues. CDR3 nucleotides: TGTGCCAGCAGTGAAGGGACAGAAAGCTCCTACAATGAGCAGTTCTTC. Translating it yields CASSEGTESSYNEQFF.

This clone has only one observation. The V gene is TRBV5-3, the J gene TRBJ1-2, with TRBD1 matching 9 bases. TRBV5-3 is classed as an ORF, of uncertain function. With 2 bases clipped from V and 7 bases from J, the junction kept 6 bases outside the gene matches. The CDR3 consists of 14 residues. CDR3 in amino acids: CARSFSGTGCGYTF. DNA for the CDR3: TGTGCCAGAAGCTTCTCCGGGACAGGGTGTGGCTACACCTTC.

This chain joins TRBV5-1 and TRBJ2-1, with D perhaps TRBD1 or TRBD2 (5 bases each). CDR1 is SGHRS, CDR2 YFSETQ, per germline. Trimming cost V 4 bases and J 4 bases, with 12 bases left between them. This CDR3 has 14 amino acids. CDR3 DNA sequence: TGCGCCAGCAGCCCGAGGGGCGAATACAATGAGCAGTTCTTC. Its protein is CASSPRGEYNEQFF.

The chain has TRBV9 and TRBJ1-6; no firm D call. The V end lost 0 bases, the J end lost 13 bases, and 14 bases lay between the germline ends. The CDR3 totals 14 residues. Germline CDR1 is SGDLS and CDR2 is YYNGEE. CDR3 DNA: TGTGCCAGCAGCGTAGGGCGGTCCGGGGATCCCCTCCACTTT. This encodes CASSVGRSGDPLHF.

The rearrangement uses TRBV30 and TRBJ1-1, with a weak D call TRBD1 (6 bases). Deletions cut 0 bases from V and 5 bases from J, with 16 bases between. The CDR3 length is 15 residues. Germline CDR1 GTSNPN, CDR2 SVGIG (reference sequence). This CDR3 reads CAWSVLRGVGTEAFF. The CDR3 DNA is TGTGCCTGGAGTGTACTGAGGGGGGTGGGAACTGAAGCTTTCTTT.

This clone was counted between two and nine times. The rearrangement joins TRBV10-1 to TRBJ1-1; maybe TRBD1 (6 bases). Trimming shortened V by 4 bases and J by 11 bases, and 17 bases separated the two germline ends. In germline, CDR1 is WNHNN, CDR2 SYGVQD (reference sequence). There are 13 residues in the CDR3. The DNA of the CDR3 is TGCGCCAGCAGTGGGACAGCAGCTGGTATCGCTTTCTTT. This sequence encodes CASSGTAAGIAFF.

The chain carries TRBV5-6 and TRBJ2-1; a weak D match, TRBD1 (5 bases). Trimming removed 2 bases at V and 3 bases at J, with 9 bases between. Looked up from germline, CDR1 is SGHDT and CDR2 is YYEEEE. The CDR3 totals 14 residues. CDR3 sequence reads: CASSFRESYNEQFF. The CDR3 DNA reads TGTGCCAGCAGCTTCAGGGAAAGCTACAATGAGCAGTTCTTC.

This clone was detected a few times. The genes are TRBV19 and TRBJ2-5; 8 nucleotides line up with TRBD1. The germline V gene has CDR1 LNHDA and CDR2 SQIVND (reference sequence). This CDR3 has 14 amino acids. Germline trimming cut 9 bases from V and 0 bases from J; bases unmatched to any gene: 6. The CDR3 bases are TGTGCCAGCCGGGACAGGTCATACCAAGAGACCCAGTACTTC. The encoded protein is CASRDRSYQETQYF. The complete variable domain, with remaining parts taken from reference TRBV19 and TRBJ2-5, reads DGGITQSPKYLFRKEGQNVTLSCEQNLNHDAMYWYRQDPGQGLRLIYYSQIVNDFQKGDIAEGYSVSREKKESFPLTVTSAQKNPTAFYLCASRDRSYQETQYFGPGTRLLVL.

The chain employs TRBV6-5 and TRBJ1-5; D gene unclear. This CDR3 is built from 14 residues. CDR1 and CDR2 (germline): MNHEY, SVGAGI. Deletions cut 0 bases from V and 0 bases from J, with 3 bases between. The CDR3 nucleotides are TGTGCCAGCAGTTACTCGATTAGCAATCAGCCCCAGCATTTT. It is translated as CASSYSISNQPQHF.

The chain couples TRBV19 to TRBJ2-2; D is undetermined. The CDR3 runs 14 residues. V lost 3 bases and J 9 bases, leaving 14 bases between the germline ends. Per germline, CDR1 LNHDA and CDR2 SQIVND (reference sequence). Here the CDR3 DNA reads TGTGCCAGTAGTATTAGCAGTACACCGAGGGAGCTGTTTTTT. This encodes CASSISSTPRELFF.